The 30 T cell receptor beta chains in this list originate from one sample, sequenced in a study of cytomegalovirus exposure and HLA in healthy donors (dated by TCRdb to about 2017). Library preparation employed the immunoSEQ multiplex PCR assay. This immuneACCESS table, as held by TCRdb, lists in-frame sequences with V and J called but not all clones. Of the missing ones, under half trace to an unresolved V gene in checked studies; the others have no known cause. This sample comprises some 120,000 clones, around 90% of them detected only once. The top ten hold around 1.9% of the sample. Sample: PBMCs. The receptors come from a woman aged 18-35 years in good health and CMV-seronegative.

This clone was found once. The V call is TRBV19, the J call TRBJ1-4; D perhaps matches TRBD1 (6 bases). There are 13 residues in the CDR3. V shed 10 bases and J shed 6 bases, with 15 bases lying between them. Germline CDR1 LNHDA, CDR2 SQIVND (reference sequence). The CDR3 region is CATLGRGDEKLFF. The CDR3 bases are TGTGCCACCCTGGGCAGGGGCGATGAAAAACTGTTTTTT.

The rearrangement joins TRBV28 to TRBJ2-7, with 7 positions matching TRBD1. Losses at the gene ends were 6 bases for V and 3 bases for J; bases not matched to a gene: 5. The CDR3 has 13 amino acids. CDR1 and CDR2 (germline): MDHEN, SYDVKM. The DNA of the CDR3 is TGTGCCAGCAGCTCGGGACAGATCTACGAGCAGTACTTC. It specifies CASSSGQIYEQYF.

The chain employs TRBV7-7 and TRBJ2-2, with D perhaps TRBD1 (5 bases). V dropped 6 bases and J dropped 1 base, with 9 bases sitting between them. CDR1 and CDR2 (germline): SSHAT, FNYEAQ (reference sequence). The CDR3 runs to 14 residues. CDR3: CASSSGQNTGELFF. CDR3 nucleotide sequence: TGTGCCAGCAGTTCCGGACAGAACACCGGGGAGCTGTTTTTT.

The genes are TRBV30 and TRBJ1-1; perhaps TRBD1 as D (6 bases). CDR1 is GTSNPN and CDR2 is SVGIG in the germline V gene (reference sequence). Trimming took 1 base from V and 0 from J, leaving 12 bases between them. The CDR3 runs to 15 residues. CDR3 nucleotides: TGTGCCTGGAGTGCCCCAGACAGGCTGAACACTGAAGCTTTCTTT. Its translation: CAWSAPDRLNTEAFF.

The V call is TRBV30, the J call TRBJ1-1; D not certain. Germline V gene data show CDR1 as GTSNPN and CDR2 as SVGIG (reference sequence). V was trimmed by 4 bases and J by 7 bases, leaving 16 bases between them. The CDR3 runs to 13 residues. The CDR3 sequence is CAWIKEGWGEAFF. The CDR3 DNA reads TGTGCCTGGATCAAAGAGGGTTGGGGTGAAGCTTTCTTT. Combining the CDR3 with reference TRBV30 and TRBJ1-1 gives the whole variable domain SQTIHQWPATLVQPVGSPLSLECTVEGTSNPNLYWYRQAAGRGLQLLFYSVGIGQISSEVPQNLSASRPQDRQFILSSKKLLLSDSGFYLCAWIKEGWGEAFFGQGTRLTVV.

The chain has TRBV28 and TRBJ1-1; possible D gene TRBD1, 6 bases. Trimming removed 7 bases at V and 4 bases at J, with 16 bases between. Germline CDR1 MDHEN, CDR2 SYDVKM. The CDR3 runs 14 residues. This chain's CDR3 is CASINGGPGTEAFF. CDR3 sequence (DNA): TGTGCCAGCATCAACGGGGGGCCGGGCACTGAAGCTTTCTTT.

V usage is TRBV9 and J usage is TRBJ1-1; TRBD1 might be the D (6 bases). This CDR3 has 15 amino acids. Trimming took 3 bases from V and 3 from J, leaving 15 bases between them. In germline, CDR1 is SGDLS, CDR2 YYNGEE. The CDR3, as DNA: TGTGCCAGCAGCGACCGAACAGGGTTCGACACTGAAGCTTTCTTT. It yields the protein CASSDRTGFDTEAFF.

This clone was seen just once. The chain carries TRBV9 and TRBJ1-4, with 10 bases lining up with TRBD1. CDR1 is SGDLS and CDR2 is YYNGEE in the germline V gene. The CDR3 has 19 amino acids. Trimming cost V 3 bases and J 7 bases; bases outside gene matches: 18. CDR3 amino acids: CASSAGQGEKWFGGEKLFF. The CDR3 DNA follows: TGTGCCAGCAGCGCCGGACAGGGGGAGAAATGGTTCGGTGGTGAAAAACTGTTTTTT.

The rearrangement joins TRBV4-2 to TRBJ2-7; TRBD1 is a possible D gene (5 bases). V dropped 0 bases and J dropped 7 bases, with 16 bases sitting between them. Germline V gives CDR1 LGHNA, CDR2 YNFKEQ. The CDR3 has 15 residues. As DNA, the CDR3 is TGTGCCAGCAGCCAAGATCGGCAGGGCTCGGGTGAGCAGTACTTC. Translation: CASSQDRQGSGEQYF.

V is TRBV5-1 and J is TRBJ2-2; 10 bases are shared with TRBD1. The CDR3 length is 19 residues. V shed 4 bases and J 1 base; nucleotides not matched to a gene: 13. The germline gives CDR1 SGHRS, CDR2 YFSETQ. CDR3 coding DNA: TGCGCCAGCAGCGCGTCGGTTCGGGACAGGGGCTTGAACACCGGGGAGCTGTTTTTT. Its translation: CASSASVRDRGLNTGELFF. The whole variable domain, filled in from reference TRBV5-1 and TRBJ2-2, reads KAGVTQTPRYLIKTRGQQVTLSCSPISGHRSVSWYQQTPGQGLQFLFEYFSETQRNKGNFPGRFSGRQFSNSRSEMNVSTLELGDSALYLCASSASVRDRGLNTGELFFGEGSRLTVL.

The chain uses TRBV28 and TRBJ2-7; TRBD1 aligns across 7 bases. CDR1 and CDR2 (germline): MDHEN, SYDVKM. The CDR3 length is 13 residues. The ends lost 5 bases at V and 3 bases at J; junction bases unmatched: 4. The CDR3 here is CASSTGARYEQYF. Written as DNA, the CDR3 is TGTGCCAGCAGTACAGGGGCACGCTACGAGCAGTACTTC.

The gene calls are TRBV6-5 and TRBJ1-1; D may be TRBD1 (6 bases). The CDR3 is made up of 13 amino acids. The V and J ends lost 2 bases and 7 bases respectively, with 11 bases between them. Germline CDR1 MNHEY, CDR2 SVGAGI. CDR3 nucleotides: TGTGCCAGCAGTTACGACACGACAGGTGAAGCTTTCTTT. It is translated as CASSYDTTGEAFF.

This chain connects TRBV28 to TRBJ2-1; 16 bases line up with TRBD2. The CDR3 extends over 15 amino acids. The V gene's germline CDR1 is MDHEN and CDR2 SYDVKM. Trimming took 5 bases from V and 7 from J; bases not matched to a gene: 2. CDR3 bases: TGTGCCAGCAGTGGGACTAGCGGGGGGGATAATGAGCAGTTCTTC. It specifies CASSGTSGGDNEQFF.

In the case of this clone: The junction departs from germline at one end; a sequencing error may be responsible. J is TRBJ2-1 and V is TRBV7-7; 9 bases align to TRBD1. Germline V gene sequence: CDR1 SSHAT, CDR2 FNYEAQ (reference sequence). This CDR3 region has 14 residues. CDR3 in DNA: TGTGCTAGCAGCTTACAGGGGGCCCTGGGTGAGCAGTTCTTC. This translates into CASSLQGALGEQFF.

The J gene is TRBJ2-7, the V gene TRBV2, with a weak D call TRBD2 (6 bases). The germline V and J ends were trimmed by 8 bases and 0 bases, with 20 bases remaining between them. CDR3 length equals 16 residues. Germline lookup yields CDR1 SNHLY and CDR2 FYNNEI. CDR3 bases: TGTGCCAGCCACGAGGGGACTTTTTCGAGCTCCTACGAGCAGTACTTC. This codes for CASHEGTFSSSYEQYF.

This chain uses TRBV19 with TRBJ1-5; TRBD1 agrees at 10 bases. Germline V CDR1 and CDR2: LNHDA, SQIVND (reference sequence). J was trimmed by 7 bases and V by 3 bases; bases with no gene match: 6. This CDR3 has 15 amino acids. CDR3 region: CASSISGQGYQPQHF. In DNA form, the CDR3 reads TGTGCCAGTAGTATCTCGGGACAGGGGTACCAGCCCCAGCATTTT.

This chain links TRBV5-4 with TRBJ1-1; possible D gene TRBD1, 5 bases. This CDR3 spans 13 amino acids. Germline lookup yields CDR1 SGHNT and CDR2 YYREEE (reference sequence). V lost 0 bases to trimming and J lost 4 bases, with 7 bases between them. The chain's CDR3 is CASSLERGTEAFF. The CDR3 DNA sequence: TGTGCCAGCAGCTTGGAAAGGGGCACTGAAGCTTTCTTT.

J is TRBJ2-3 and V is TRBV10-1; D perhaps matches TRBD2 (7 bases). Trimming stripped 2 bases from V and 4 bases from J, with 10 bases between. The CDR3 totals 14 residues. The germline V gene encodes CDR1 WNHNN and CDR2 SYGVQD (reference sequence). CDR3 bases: TGCGCCAGCAGTGAGGGCGGGGGCCCAGATACGCAGTATTTT. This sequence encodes CASSEGGGPDTQYF.

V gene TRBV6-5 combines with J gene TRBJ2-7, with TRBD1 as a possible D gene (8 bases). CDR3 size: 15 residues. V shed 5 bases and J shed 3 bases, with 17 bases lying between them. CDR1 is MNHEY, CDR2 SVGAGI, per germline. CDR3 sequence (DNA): TGTGCCAGCAGTACCACAGGGGGGGTGGACTACGAGCAGTACTTC. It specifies CASSTTGGVDYEQYF.

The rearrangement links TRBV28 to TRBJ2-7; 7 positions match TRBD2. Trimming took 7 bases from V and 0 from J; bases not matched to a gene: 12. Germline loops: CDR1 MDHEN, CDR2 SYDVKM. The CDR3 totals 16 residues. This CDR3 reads CASTLRLAASSYEQYF. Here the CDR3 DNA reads TGTGCCAGCACTCTCAGACTAGCAGCCAGCTCCTACGAGCAGTACTTC.

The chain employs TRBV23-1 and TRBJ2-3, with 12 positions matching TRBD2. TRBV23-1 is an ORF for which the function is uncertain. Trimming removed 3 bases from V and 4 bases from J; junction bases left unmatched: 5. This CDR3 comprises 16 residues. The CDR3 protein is CASSQRLAGVADTQYF. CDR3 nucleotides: TGCGCCAGCAGTCAGAGACTAGCGGGAGTCGCAGATACGCAGTATTTT.

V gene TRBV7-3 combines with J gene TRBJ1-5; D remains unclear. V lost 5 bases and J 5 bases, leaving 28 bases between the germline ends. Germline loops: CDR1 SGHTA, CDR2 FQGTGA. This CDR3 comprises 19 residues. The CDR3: CASSPHRLRGKREDQPQHF. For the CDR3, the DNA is TGTGCCAGCAGCCCCCACCGTTTAAGAGGGAAGAGGGAGGATCAGCCCCAGCATTTT.

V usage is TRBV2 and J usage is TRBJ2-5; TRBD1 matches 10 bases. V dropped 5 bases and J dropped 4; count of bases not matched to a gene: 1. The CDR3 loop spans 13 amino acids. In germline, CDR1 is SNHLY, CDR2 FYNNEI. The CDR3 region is CASSWTGGETQYF. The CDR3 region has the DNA TGTGCCAGCAGTTGGACAGGGGGAGAGACCCAGTACTTC.

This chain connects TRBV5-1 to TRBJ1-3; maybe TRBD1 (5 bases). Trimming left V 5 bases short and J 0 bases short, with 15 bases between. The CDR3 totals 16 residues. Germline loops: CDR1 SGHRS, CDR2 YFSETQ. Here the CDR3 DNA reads TGCGCCAGCAGTAGAGGTGACAGAGACTCTGGAAACACCATATATTTT. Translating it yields CASSRGDRDSGNTIYF. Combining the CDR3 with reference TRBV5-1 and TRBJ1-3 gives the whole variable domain KAGVTQTPRYLIKTRGQQVTLSCSPISGHRSVSWYQQTPGQGLQFLFEYFSETQRNKGNFPGRFSGRQFSNSRSEMNVSTLELGDSALYLCASSRGDRDSGNTIYFGEGSWLTVV.

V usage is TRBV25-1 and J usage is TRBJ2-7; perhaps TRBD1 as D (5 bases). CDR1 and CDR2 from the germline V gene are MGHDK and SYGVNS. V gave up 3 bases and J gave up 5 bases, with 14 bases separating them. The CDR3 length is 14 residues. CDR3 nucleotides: TGTGCCAGCAGTGACTCAGGGATGGTCCACGAGCAGTACTTC. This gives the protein CASSDSGMVHEQYF.

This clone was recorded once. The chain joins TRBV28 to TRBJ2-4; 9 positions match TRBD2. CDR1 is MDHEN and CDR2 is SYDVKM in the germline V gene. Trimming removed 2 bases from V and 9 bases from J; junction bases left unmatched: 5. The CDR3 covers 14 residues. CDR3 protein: CASSLNPAGGIQYF. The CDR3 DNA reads TGTGCCAGCAGTTTAAATCCAGCGGGAGGCATTCAGTACTTC. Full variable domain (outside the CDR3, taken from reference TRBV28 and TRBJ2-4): DVKVTQSSRYLVKRTGEKVFLECVQDMDHENMFWYRQDPGLGLRLIYFSYDVKMKEKGDIPEGYSVSREKKERFSLILESASTNQTSMYLCASSLNPAGGIQYFGAGTRLSVL.

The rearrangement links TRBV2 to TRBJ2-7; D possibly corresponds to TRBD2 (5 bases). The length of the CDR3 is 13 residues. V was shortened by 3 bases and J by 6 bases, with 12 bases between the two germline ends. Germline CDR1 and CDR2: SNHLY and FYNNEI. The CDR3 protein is CASSERRSFEQYF. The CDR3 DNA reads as TGTGCCAGCAGTGAGCGGAGGTCTTTCGAGCAGTACTTC.

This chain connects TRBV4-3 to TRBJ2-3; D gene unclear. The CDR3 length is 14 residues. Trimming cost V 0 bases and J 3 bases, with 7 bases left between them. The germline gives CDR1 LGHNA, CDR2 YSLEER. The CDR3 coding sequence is TGCGCCAGCAGCCAAGAGGGCTCAACAGATACGCAGTATTTT. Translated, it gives CASSQEGSTDTQYF.

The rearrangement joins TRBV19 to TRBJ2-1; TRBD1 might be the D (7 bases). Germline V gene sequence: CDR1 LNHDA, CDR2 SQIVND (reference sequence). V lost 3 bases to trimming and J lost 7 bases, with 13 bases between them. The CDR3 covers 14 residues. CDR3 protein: CASSIEQGRNEQFF. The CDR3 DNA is TGTGCCAGTAGTATTGAACAGGGGAGGAATGAGCAGTTCTTC.

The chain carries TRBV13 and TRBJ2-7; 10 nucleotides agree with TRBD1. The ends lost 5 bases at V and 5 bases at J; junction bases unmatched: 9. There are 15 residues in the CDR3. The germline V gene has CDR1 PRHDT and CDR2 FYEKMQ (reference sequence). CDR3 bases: TGTGCCAGCAGCCAGGGACAGGGGAGGCACAACGAGCAGTACTTC. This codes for CASSQGQGRHNEQYF.